The 24 T cell receptor beta chains presented below share a single source sample, sequenced in a study of cytomegalovirus exposure and HLA in healthy donors. PCR employed 60 Vbeta and 13 Jbeta primers. Method: immunoSEQ multiplex PCR; TCRdb's copy keeps in-frame clones and lacks some. The data hold 64,000 or so clones, with 55% to 80% observed a single time. The sequenced sample consisted of PBMCs. The receptors stem from a man aged 35-49 years in good health and CMV-seropositive.

This chain uses TRBV5-4 with TRBJ2-1; TRBD2 aligns across 9 bases. This CDR3 is built from 16 residues. Trimming at V came to 1 base and at J to 10 bases, leaving 12 bases not matched to a gene. The germline V gene has CDR1 SGHNT and CDR2 YYREEE (reference sequence). CDR3 DNA: TGTGCCAGCAGCTTGTTATCTGGCGGGAGGGCCTGGGAGCAGTTCTTC. This translates into CASSLLSGGRAWEQFF. Based on the CDR3 plus reference TRBV5-4 and TRBJ2-1, the full variable domain is ETGVTQSPTHLIKTRGQQVTLRCSSQSGHNTVSWYQQALGQGPQFIFQYYREEENGRGNFPPRFSGLQFPNYSSELNVNALELDDSALYLCASSLLSGGRAWEQFFGPGTRLTVL.

V gene TRBV11-2 combines with J gene TRBJ1-1; unclear D gene. There are 13 residues in the CDR3. CDR1 is SGHAT, CDR2 FQNNGV, per germline. V was cut by 1 base and J by 4 bases, with 7 bases left in between. The CDR3 DNA is TGTGCCAGCAGCTTAGTACAGTTCACTGAAGCTTTCTTT. This sequence encodes CASSLVQFTEAFF.

V gene TRBV28 combines with J gene TRBJ1-1, with D perhaps TRBD1 (5 bases). Germline lookup yields CDR1 MDHEN and CDR2 SYDVKM. V lost 5 bases and J 5 bases, leaving 9 bases between the germline ends. The CDR3 has 12 residues. The CDR3 nucleotides are TGTGCCAGCAGTAAGGGGATAACTGAAGCTTTCTTT. Its translation: CASSKGITEAFF.

This clone was detected a few times. The chain couples TRBV6-5 to TRBJ2-3; TRBD1 agrees at 9 bases. V was pared by 8 bases and J by 6 bases, with 6 bases of the junction left unmatched. CDR1 and CDR2 (germline): MNHEY, SVGAGI. This CDR3 has 13 amino acids. Here the CDR3 DNA reads TGTGCCAGCCGGGACAGGGTACGGGATACGCAGTATTTT. Translation: CASRDRVRDTQYF.

V usage is TRBV27 and J usage is TRBJ1-2; maybe TRBD1 (5 bases). Trimming left V 2 bases short and J 7 bases short, with 14 bases between. This CDR3 has 14 amino acids. CDR1 is MNHEY, CDR2 SMNVEV, per germline (reference sequence). CDR3: CASSLAGDTAGYTF. The CDR3 DNA follows: TGTGCCAGCAGTTTAGCGGGGGATACAGCTGGCTACACCTTC.

The chain links TRBV5-8 to TRBJ2-1; 8 bases fit TRBD2. There are 15 residues in the CDR3. J gave up 4 bases and V 0 bases, and 3 bases lay outside the gene matches. Germline-derived CDR1 and CDR2 are SGHTS and YDEGEE. The CDR3 DNA follows: TGTGCCAGCAGCTTGGTTAGCGGGACGTACAATGAGCAGTTCTTC. Encoded protein: CASSLVSGTYNEQFF.

This clone has just a few counts. The chain combines TRBV15 with TRBJ1-1, with D unclear. Deletions cut 0 bases from V and 5 bases from J, with 10 bases between. CDR1 is LNHNV and CDR2 is YYDKDF in the germline V gene (reference sequence). There are 14 residues in the CDR3. The CDR3 sequence: CATSRDHAGTEAFF. The DNA of the CDR3 is TGTGCCACCAGCAGAGATCACGCCGGGACTGAAGCTTTCTTT.

The J gene is TRBJ2-3, the V gene TRBV11-2; 7 nucleotides line up with TRBD1. This CDR3 is 14 amino acids long. Germline V CDR1 and CDR2: SGHAT, FQNNGV. J was trimmed by 2 bases and V by 3 bases; bases with no gene match: 2. The chain's CDR3 is CASSFGQDTDTQYF. In DNA form, the CDR3 reads TGTGCCAGCAGCTTTGGACAGGACACAGATACGCAGTATTTT. The full variable domain, its missing parts supplied by reference TRBV11-2 and TRBJ2-3, is EAGVAQSPRYKIIEKRQSVAFWCNPISGHATLYWYQQILGQGPKLLIQFQNNGVVDDSQLPKDRFSAERLKGVDSTLKIQPAKLEDSAVYLCASSFGQDTDTQYFGPGTRLTVL.

The chain carries TRBV5-1 and TRBJ2-2; 12 bases line up with TRBD2. Losses at the gene ends were 2 bases for V and 6 bases for J; bases not matched to a gene: 11. CDR1 and CDR2 (germline): SGHRS, YFSETQ. The CDR3 has 18 amino acids. This CDR3 reads CASSFTVRTSGTPGELFF. The CDR3 DNA follows: TGCGCCAGCAGCTTCACCGTCAGGACTAGCGGGACGCCCGGGGAGCTGTTTTTT.

This rearrangement joins TRBV5-8 to TRBJ2-3; the D gene is possibly TRBD2 (5 bases). This CDR3 is built from 16 residues. V lost 0 bases and J 1 base, leaving 12 bases between the germline ends. CDR1 is SGHTS, CDR2 YDEGEE, per germline. CDR3 sequence reads: CASSLGVGGGTDTQYF. The CDR3 bases are TGTGCCAGCAGCTTGGGTGTAGGAGGAGGCACAGATACGCAGTATTTT.

This clone was counted between two and nine times. The V and J genes are TRBV7-3 and TRBJ2-2, with 8 bases lining up with TRBD1. V dropped 6 bases and J dropped 6; count of bases not matched to a gene: 6. CDR3 length equals 14 residues. CDR1 is SGHTA and CDR2 is FQGTGA in the germline V gene. The CDR3 DNA reads TGTGCCAGCAGACCGGGACAGGAGGCCGGGGAGCTGTTTTTT. It yields the protein CASRPGQEAGELFF.

J is TRBJ1-1 and V is TRBV2, with 11 bases identical to TRBD1. Germline values: CDR1 SNHLY, CDR2 FYNNEI. This CDR3 contains 14 residues. V was pared by 7 bases and J by 1 base, with 2 bases of the junction left unmatched. As DNA, the CDR3 is TGTGCCAGCAATGGACAGGGGGCGAACACTGAAGCTTTCTTT. Translated: CASNGQGANTEAFF. Complete variable domain (other parts from reference TRBV2 and TRBJ1-1): EPEVTQTPSHQVTQMGQEVILRCVPISNHLYFYWYRQILGQKVEFLVSFYNNEISEKSEIFDDQFSVERPDGSNFTLKIRSTKLEDSAMYFCASNGQGANTEAFFGQGTRLTVV.

The chain employs TRBV9 and TRBJ2-2, with 8 bases aligning to TRBD1. Germline assignment: CDR1 SGDLS and CDR2 YYNGEE. Germline trimming cut 1 base from V and 5 bases from J; bases unmatched to any gene: 7. The CDR3 length is 16 residues. CDR3 residues: CASSVRQGAVTGELFF. As DNA, the CDR3 is TGTGCCAGCAGCGTAAGGCAGGGGGCCGTAACCGGGGAGCTGTTTTTT.

The chain recombines TRBV19 with TRBJ1-2, with TRBD1 as a possible D gene (5 bases). Germline V lookup: CDR1 LNHDA, CDR2 SQIVND (reference sequence). Trimming cost V 0 bases and J 7 bases, with 9 bases left between them. This CDR3 is built from 13 residues. The CDR3 region has the DNA TGTGCCAGTAGTATAGATGGGGCTGCTGGCTACACCTTC. Amino acids: CASSIDGAAGYTF.

This clone appeared once. This chain uses TRBV2 with TRBJ2-7, with a possible D match to TRBD2 (5 bases). V lost 2 bases and J lost 6, with 14 bases in between. The CDR3 consists of 14 residues. Germline CDR1 and CDR2: SNHLY and FYNNEI. The CDR3 DNA reads as TGTGCCAGCAGTGAAAGGCGGGCCCAGAGCGAGCAGTACTTC. Residues: CASSERRAQSEQYF.

The chain employs TRBV5-1 and TRBJ1-6; 10 bases match TRBD1. Trimming took 2 bases from V and 3 from J; bases not matched to a gene: 2. The CDR3 contains 16 residues. From germline, CDR1 is SGHRS and CDR2 YFSETQ. CDR3 region: CASSFGTGVYNSPLHF. CDR3 DNA: TGCGCCAGCAGCTTCGGGACAGGGGTCTATAATTCACCCCTCCACTTT. Filled out from reference TRBV5-1 and TRBJ1-6, the complete variable domain reads KAGVTQTPRYLIKTRGQQVTLSCSPISGHRSVSWYQQTPGQGLQFLFEYFSETQRNKGNFPGRFSGRQFSNSRSEMNVSTLELGDSALYLCASSFGTGVYNSPLHFGNGTRLTVT.

The rearrangement joins TRBV5-1 to TRBJ1-5; maybe TRBD1 (6 bases). V was cut by 4 bases and J by 5 bases, with 10 bases left in between. Germline CDR1 and CDR2: SGHRS and YFSETQ. The CDR3 consists of 13 residues. CDR3 loop: CASSVTGDQPQHF. The CDR3 region has the DNA TGCGCCAGCAGCGTGACAGGAGATCAGCCCCAGCATTTT.

V usage is TRBV5-4 and J usage is TRBJ2-5, with a possible D match to TRBD2 (6 bases). Trimming pared 4 bases from V and 0 bases from J, leaving 10 bases between. Germline CDR1 is SGHNT and CDR2 is YYREEE (reference sequence). The CDR3 spans 14 residues. In DNA form, the CDR3 reads TGTGCCAGCAGCCGGGCGGGGAACCAAGAGACCCAGTACTTC. Translated: CASSRAGNQETQYF. Filled out from reference TRBV5-4 and TRBJ2-5, the complete variable domain reads ETGVTQSPTHLIKTRGQQVTLRCSSQSGHNTVSWYQQALGQGPQFIFQYYREEENGRGNFPPRFSGLQFPNYSSELNVNALELDDSALYLCASSRAGNQETQYFGPGTRLLVL.

The chain has TRBV7-9 and TRBJ1-2, with D possibly matching TRBD1 (5 bases). Germline V gives CDR1 SEHNR, CDR2 FQNEAQ (reference sequence). V lost 5 bases and J lost 5, with 9 bases in between. The CDR3 has 12 residues. CDR3 coding DNA: TGTGCCAGCAGCGAGGGGAGGTATGGCTACACCTTC. Protein: CASSEGRYGYTF.

The genes are TRBV25-1 and TRBJ2-5; the match to TRBD2 covers 7 bases. V lost 7 bases and J lost 2; bases outside the gene matches: 7. The germline V gene has CDR1 MGHDK and CDR2 SYGVNS. The CDR3 totals 14 residues. CDR3 sequence reads: CASNYVGGQETQYF. Here the CDR3 DNA reads TGTGCCAGCAACTACGTGGGGGGGCAAGAGACCCAGTACTTC.

The rearrangement joins TRBV6-5 to TRBJ1-1; 7 bases line up with TRBD1. V trimming: 0 bases; J trimming: 1 base; junction bases outside the gene matches: 2. The CDR3 has 15 residues. The V gene's germline CDR1 is MNHEY and CDR2 SVGAGI. This CDR3 reads CASSYSAGGNTEAFF. For the CDR3, the DNA is TGTGCCAGCAGTTACTCAGCAGGGGGGAACACTGAAGCTTTCTTT.

The rearrangement uses TRBV30 and TRBJ2-7; the match to TRBD2 covers 10 bases. The V and J ends lost 2 bases and 3 bases, in that order; junction bases with no gene match: 10. This CDR3 comprises 16 residues. Germline loops: CDR1 GTSNPN, CDR2 SVGIG (reference sequence). CDR3 bases: TGTGCCTGGAGTTCATCTAGCGGGGGAGCCAACTACGAGCAGTACTTC. Residues: CAWSSSSGGANYEQYF.

This clone was seen only a few times. The V gene is TRBV27, the J gene TRBJ2-5, with 7 bases matching TRBD1. This CDR3 region has 13 residues. Germline CDR1 MNHEY, CDR2 SMNVEV (reference sequence). V was pared by 8 bases and J by 2 bases, with 5 bases of the junction left unmatched. CDR3 sequence reads: CASARDRQETQYF. CDR3 in DNA: TGTGCCAGCGCCCGGGACAGACAAGAGACCCAGTACTTC.

A few counts support this clone. The chain recombines TRBV28 with TRBJ1-6, with TRBD1 matching 8 bases. This CDR3 comprises 14 residues. CDR1 and CDR2 (germline): MDHEN, SYDVKM. Unmatched junction bases numbered 6, after V lost 7 bases and J lost 7 bases. In DNA form, the CDR3 reads TGTGCCAGCATTACAGGGGGTTCAAATTCACCCCTCCACTTT. Translation gives CASITGGSNSPLHF.